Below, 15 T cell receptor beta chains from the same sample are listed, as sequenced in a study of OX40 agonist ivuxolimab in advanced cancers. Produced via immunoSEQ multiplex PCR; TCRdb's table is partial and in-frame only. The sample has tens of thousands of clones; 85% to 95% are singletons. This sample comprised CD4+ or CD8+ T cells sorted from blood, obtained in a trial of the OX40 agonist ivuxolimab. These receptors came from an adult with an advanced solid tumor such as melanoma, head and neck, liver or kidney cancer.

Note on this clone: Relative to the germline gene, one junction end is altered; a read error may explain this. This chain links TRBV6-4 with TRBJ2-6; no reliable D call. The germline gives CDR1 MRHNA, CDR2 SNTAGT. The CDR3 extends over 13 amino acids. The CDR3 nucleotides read TGTGCCAGCAGGGACTCTGGGGCCAACGTCCTGACTTTC. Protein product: CASRDSGANVLTF.

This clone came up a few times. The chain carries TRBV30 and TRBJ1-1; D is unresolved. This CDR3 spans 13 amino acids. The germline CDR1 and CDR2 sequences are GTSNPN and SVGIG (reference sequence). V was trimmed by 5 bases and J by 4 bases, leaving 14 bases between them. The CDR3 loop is CAWEGWSGTEAFF. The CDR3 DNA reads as TGTGCCTGGGAAGGTTGGTCGGGCACTGAAGCTTTCTTT.

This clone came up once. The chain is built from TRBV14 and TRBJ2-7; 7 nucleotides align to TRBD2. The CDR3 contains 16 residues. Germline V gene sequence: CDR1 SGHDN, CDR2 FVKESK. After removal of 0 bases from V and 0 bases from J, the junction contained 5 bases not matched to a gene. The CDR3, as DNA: TGTGCCAGCAGCCAAGATAAAGCGGGGTTCTCCTACGAGCAGTACTTC. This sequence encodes CASSQDKAGFSYEQYF. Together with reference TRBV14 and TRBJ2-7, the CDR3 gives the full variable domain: EAGVTQFPSHSVIEKGQTVTLRCDPISGHDNLYWYRRVMGKEIKFLLHFVKESKQDESGMPNNRFLAERTGGTYSTLKVQPAELEDSGVYFCASSQDKAGFSYEQYFGPGTRLTVT.

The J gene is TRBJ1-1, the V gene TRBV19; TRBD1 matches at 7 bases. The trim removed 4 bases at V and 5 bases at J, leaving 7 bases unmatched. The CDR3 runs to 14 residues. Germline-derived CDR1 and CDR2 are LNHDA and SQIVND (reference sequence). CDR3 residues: CASSKRQGRTEAFF. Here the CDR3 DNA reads TGTGCCAGTAGTAAGAGACAGGGTCGGACTGAAGCTTTCTTT.

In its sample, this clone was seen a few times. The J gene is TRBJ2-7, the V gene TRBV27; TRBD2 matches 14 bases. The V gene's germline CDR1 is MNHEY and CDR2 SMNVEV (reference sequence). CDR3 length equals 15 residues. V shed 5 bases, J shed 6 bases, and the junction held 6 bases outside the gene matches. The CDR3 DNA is TGTGCCAGCAGTCCAAGGACTAGCGGGAGGCTCGAGCAGTACTTC. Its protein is CASSPRTSGRLEQYF.

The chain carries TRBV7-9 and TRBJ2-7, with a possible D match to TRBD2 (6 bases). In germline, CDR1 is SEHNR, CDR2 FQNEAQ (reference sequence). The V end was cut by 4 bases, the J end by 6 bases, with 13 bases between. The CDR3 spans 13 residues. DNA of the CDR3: TGTGCCAGCAGCTCGCCGACTAGTCGCGAGCAGTACTTC. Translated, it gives CASSSPTSREQYF.

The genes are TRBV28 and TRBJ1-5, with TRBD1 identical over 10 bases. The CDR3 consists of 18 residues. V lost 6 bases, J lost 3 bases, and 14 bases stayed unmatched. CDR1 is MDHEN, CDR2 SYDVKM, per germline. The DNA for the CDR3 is TGTGCCAGCAGCCCACCGGGACAGGGGAGGCTAGACAATCAGCCCCAGCATTTT. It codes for CASSPPGQGRLDNQPQHF.

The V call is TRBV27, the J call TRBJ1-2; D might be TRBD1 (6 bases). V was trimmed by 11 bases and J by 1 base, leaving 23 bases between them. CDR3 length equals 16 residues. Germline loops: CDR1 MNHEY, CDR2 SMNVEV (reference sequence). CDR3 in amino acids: CAPGGREGSLNYGYTF. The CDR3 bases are TGTGCCCCTGGGGGCAGGGAAGGTTCCCTTAACTATGGCTACACCTTC.

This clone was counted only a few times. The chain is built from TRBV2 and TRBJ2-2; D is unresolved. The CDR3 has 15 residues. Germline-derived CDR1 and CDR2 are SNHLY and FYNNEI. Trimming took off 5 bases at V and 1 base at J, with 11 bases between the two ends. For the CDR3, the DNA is TGTGCCAGCAGTTCGCCGGGCCGGAACACCGGGGAGCTGTTTTTT. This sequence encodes CASSSPGRNTGELFF.

The CDR3 region is CASSIGQETQYF. The CDR3 coding sequence is TGTGCCAGTAGTATCGGGCAAGAGACCCAGTACTTC. The chain is built from TRBV19 and TRBJ2-5; D ambiguous. CDR1 is LNHDA, CDR2 SQIVND, per germline (reference sequence). Deletions cut 3 bases from V and 2 bases from J, with 4 bases between. The CDR3 totals 12 residues.

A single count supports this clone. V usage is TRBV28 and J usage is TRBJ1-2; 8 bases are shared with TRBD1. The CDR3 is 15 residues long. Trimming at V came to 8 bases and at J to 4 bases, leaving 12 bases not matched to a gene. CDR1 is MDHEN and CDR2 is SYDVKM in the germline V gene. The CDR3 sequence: CASLPQGARGYGYTF. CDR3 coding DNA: TGTGCCAGCCTTCCCCAGGGGGCGCGAGGCTATGGCTACACCTTC.

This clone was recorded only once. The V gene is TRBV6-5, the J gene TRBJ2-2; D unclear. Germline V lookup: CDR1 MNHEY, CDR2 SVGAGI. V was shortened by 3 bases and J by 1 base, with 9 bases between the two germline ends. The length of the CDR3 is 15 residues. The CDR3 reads CASSYSTRNTGELFF. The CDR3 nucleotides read TGTGCCAGCAGTTATTCCACCAGGAACACCGGGGAGCTGTTTTTT.

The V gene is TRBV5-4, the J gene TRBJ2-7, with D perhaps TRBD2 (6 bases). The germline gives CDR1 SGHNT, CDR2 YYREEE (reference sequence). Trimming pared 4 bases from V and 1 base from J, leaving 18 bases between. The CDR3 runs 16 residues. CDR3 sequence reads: CASSLEGGAGSYEQYF. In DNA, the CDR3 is TGTGCCAGCAGCCTCGAGGGTGGGGCGGGGTCCTACGAGCAGTACTTC. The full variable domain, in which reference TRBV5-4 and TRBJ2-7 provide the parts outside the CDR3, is ETGVTQSPTHLIKTRGQQVTLRCSSQSGHNTVSWYQQALGQGPQFIFQYYREEENGRGNFPPRFSGLQFPNYSSELNVNALELDDSALYLCASSLEGGAGSYEQYFGPGTRLTVT.

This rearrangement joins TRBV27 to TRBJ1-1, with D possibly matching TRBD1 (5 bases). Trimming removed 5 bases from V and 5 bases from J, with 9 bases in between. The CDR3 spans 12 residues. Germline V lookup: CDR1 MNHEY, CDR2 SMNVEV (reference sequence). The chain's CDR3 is CASSPQGTEAFF. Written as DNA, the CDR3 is TGTGCCAGCAGTCCTCAGGGAACTGAAGCTTTCTTT.

The CDR3 DNA sequence: TGTGCCAGCAGCCGGGATGTGGCAAATCAAGAGACCCAGTACTTC. Residues: CASSRDVANQETQYF. This chain links TRBV28 with TRBJ2-5; maybe TRBD2 (5 bases). V lost 6 bases to trimming and J lost 2 bases, with 16 bases between them. Germline lookup yields CDR1 MDHEN and CDR2 SYDVKM. This CDR3 spans 15 amino acids.